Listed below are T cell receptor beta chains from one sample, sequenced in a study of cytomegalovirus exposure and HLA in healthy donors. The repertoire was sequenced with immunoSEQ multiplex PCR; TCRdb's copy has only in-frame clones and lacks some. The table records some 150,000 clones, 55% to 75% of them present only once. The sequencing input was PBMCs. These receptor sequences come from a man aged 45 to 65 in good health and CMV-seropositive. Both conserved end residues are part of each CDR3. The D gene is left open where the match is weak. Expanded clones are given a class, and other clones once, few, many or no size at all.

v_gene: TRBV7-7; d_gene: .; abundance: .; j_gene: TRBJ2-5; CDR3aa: CASSKTGQETQYF; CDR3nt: TGTGCTAGCAGCAAAACAGGACAGGAGACCCAGTACTTC
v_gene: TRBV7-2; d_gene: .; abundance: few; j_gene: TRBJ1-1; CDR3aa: CASSPSWGGTEAFF; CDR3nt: TGTGCCAGCAGCCCATCGTGGGGGGGCACTGAAGCTTTCTTT
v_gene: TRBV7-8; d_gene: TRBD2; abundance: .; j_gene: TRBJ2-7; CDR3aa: CASSSEAGGPYEQYF; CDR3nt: TGTGCCAGCAGCTCCGAAGCGGGGGGCCCCTACGAGCAGTACTTC
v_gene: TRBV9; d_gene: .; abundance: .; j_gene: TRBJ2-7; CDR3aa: CASSVGHSHEQYF; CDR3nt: TGTGCCAGCAGCGTAGGGCATTCCCACGAGCAGTACTTC
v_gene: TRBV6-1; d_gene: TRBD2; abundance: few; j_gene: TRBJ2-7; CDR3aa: CASSEGTSGAREQYF; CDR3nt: TGTGCCAGCAGTGAGGGGACTAGCGGGGCCCGTGAGCAGTACTTC
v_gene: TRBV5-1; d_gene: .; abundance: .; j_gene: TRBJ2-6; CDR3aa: CASSASGRSGANVLTF; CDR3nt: TGCGCCAGCAGCGCATCAGGGAGGTCTGGGGCCAACGTCCTGACTTTC
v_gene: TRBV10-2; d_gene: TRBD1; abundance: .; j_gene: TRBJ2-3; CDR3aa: CATLSPTGGKADTQYF; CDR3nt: TGCGCCACTCTTTCGCCAACAGGGGGCAAGGCAGATACGCAGTATTTT
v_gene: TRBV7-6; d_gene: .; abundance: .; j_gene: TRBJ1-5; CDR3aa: CASSLVGGEGNQPQHF; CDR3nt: TGTGCCAGCAGCTTAGTCGGCGGAGAAGGCAATCAGCCCCAGCATTTT
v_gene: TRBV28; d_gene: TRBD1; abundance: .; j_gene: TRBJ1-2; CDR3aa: CASRGDRSYGYTF; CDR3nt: TGTGCCAGCAGGGGGGACAGGAGCTATGGCTACACCTTC
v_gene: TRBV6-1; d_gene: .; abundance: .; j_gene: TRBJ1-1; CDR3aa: CASSEAYREAEAFF; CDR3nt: TGTGCCAGCAGTGAAGCGTACAGGGAAGCTGAAGCTTTCTTT
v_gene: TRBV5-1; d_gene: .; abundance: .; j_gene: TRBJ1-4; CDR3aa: CASSSPGSNEKLFF; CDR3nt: TGCGCCAGCAGCTCACCGGGTTCTAATGAAAAACTGTTTTTT
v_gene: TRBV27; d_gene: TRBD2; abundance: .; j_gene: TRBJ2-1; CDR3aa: CASRRWAGGNNEQFF; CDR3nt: TGTGCCAGCCGCCGGTGGGCGGGGGGAAACAATGAGCAGTTCTTC
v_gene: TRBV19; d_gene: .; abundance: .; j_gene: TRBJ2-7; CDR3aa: CASSVSWSYEQYF; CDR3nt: TGTGCCAGTAGTGTGAGTTGGTCCTACGAGCAGTACTTC
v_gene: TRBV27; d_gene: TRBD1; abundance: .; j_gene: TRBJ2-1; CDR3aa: CASSLSSGQGNFF; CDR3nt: TGTGCCAGCAGTTTATCGTCCGGACAGGGTAATTTCTTC
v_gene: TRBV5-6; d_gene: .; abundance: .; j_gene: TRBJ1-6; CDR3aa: CASSLTGGPNSPLHF; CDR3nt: TGTGCCAGCAGCTTAACGGGGGGGCCCAATTCACCCCTCCACTTT
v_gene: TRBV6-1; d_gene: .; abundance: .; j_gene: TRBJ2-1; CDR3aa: CASADFHYNEQFF; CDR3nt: TGTGCCAGCGCGGACTTTCACTACAATGAGCAGTTCTTC
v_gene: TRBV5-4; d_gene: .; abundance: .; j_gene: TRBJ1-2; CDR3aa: CASSSTGSNYGYTF; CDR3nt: TGTGCCAGCAGCTCGACAGGTTCTAACTATGGCTACACCTTC